The clone carrying this TCR beta chain appeared a single time. Per the original methods: It was from reference gene primer amplification that nucleated cell counts were estimated. TCRdb's table, derived via immunoSEQ multiplex PCR, lists solely in-frame clones and lacks some. V, J and clone size are taken as reported in that table, and D and trimming were inferred from the DNA itself. The top ten hold roughly 8.2% of the sample, which has 140,000 to 150,000 clones, approximately 81% seen once. The data were obtained in a study of blood T cell repertoires in COVID-19. Whole-study context: COVID-19 samples from acute and convalescent phases originated in the United States, Italy and Spain. Nucleic acid was either cDNA or gDNA, and it came from T cells, B-cell-depleted T cells, or PBMCs.

The CDR3 totals 14 residues. Trimming removed 4 bases from V and 0 bases from J, with 10 bases in between. Germline CDR1 and CDR2: ENHRY and SYGVKD. The chain links TRBV10-3 to TRBJ2-7, with D tentatively TRBD2 (5 bases). The clonotype originates from a human donor in a cohort sampled during active COVID-19. Sequencing was performed on peripheral blood. The CDR3 DNA sequence: TGTGCCATCAGTGGGCTAGCCAACTCCTACGAGCAGTACTTC. Translated, it gives CAISGLANSYEQYF.